Listed below are T cell receptor beta chains from one sample, sequenced in a study of response to subunit inactivated influenza vaccine. TCRdb re-analysed the RT-PCR reads in MiXCR, keeping a single row per CDR3 protein. The data show some 640,000 distinct CDR3 sequences, with approximately 14% seen just once and less than 9% held by the top ten. The sequencing used PBMCs from blood, collected 14 to 15 days before vaccination. The receptors shown here come from a man in his fifties who received an inactivated influenza vaccine. Both conserved end residues are part of each CDR3. D genes are given only for firm matches. Clone size is not always given. Where it is, it says once, few, many or a class for expanded clones.

>TRBD2|TRBJ2-1|-|TRBV3-1
CASSRSLAGGSYNEQFF
TGTGCCAGCAGCCGGAGCTTAGCGGGGGGTTCATACAATGAGCAGTTCTTC
>-|TRBJ2-3|-|TRBV19
CASSFSRDTQYF
TGTGCCAGTAGTTTCTCGAGAGATACGCAGTATTTT
>-|TRBJ2-7|few|TRBV4-2
CASSQEMSLPPSEQYF
TGTGCCAGCAGCCAAGAGATGAGCCTTCCCCCCTCCGAGCAGTACTTC
>-|TRBJ1-5|few|TRBV6-2/TRBV6-3
CASTTAGNQPQHF
TGTGCCAGCACCACGGCAGGGAATCAGCCCCAGCATTTT
>-|TRBJ2-1|-|TRBV6-1
CASSFPEKGDEQFF
TGTGCCAGCTCCTTCCCGGAAAAGGGGGATGAGCAGTTCTTC
>-|TRBJ2-1|-|TRBV28
CASSGSSVTYNEQFF
TGTGCCAGCAGTGGATCTAGCGTCACCTACAATGAGCAGTTCTTC
>-|TRBJ2-7|-|TRBV20-1
CSAVGVAGSYEQYF
TGCAGTGCTGTGGGGGTGGCAGGATCCTACGAGCAGTACTTC
>-|TRBJ2-7|many|TRBV12-3/TRBV12-4
CASSQLPFYEQYF
TGTGCCAGCAGTCAACTACCATTCTACGAGCAGTACTTC
>-|TRBJ1-1|few|TRBV5-1
CASSGGTNTEAFF
TGCGCCAGCAGTGGGGGTACGAACACTGAAGCTTTCTTT
>TRBD2|TRBJ2-2|many|TRBV28
CASSFPTSGATTNTGELFF
TGTGCCAGCAGTTTCCCGACTAGCGGGGCCACTACGAACACCGGGGAGCTGTTTTTT
>TRBD1|TRBJ1-1|-|TRBV25-1
CASKGQTRNTEAFF
TGTGCCAGCAAGGGACAGACCCGAAACACTGAAGCTTTCTTT
>TRBD2|TRBJ2-1|-|TRBV11-1
CASSVFKTTSGSYNEQFF
TGTGCCAGCAGCGTTTTCAAAACGACTAGCGGATCATACAATGAGCAGTTCTTC
>TRBD2|TRBJ2-5|-|TRBV7-2
CASSLVAGGFQETQYF
TGTGCCAGCAGCTTAGTGGCGGGGGGTTTCCAAGAGACCCAGTACTTC
>TRBD2|TRBJ2-2|-|TRBV7-2
CASSPRWSGSGELFF
TGTGCCAGCAGCCCCCGTTGGAGCGGGAGCGGGGAGCTGTTTTTT
>-|TRBJ2-7|few|TRBV3-1
CASSQDWGANSYEQYF
TGTGCCAGCAGCCAAGATTGGGGGGCCAACTCCTACGAGCAGTACTTC
>TRBD1|TRBJ2-6|-|TRBV11-1
CASSDYRDRDIGANVLTF
TGTGCCAGCAGCGACTACCGGGACAGGGATATTGGGGCCAACGTCCTGACTTTC
>-|TRBJ2-5|-|TRBV11-2
CASSLRSEAANQETQYF
TGTGCCAGCAGCTTAAGATCGGAGGCAGCGAACCAAGAGACCCAGTACTTC
>-|TRBJ2-2|-|TRBV2
CASVWGLGELFF
TGTGCCAGCGTTTGGGGGCTCGGGGAGCTGTTTTTT
>-|TRBJ2-2|-|TRBV6-4
CASSRGPTSGELFF
TGTGCCAGCAGTCGGGGCCCAACCTCCGGGGAGCTGTTTTTT
>-|TRBJ2-1|-|TRBV29-1
CSVEDQISAYNEQFF
TGCAGCGTTGAAGATCAAATTTCAGCCTACAATGAGCAGTTCTTC
>TRBD2|TRBJ2-7|few|TRBV6-2/TRBV6-3
CASSYSNRAGGTYEQYF
TGTGCCAGCAGTTACTCGAATCGAGCGGGAGGGACCTACGAGCAGTACTTC
>-|TRBJ2-6|few|TRBV7-9
CASSLAHSGANVLTF
TGTGCCAGCAGCTTAGCACACTCCGGGGCCAACGTCCTGACTTTC
>TRBD1|TRBJ2-7|-|TRBV9
CASSVGQGILYEQYF
TGTGCCAGCAGCGTGGGACAGGGGATTCTCTACGAGCAGTACTTC
>TRBD1|TRBJ2-1|-|TRBV6-1
CASRRQGSDNEQFF
TGTGCCAGCCGCCGACAGGGCTCCGACAATGAGCAGTTCTTC
>-|TRBJ1-3|few|TRBV14
CASSQGVRSGNTIYF
TGTGCCAGCAGCCAGGGAGTCCGCTCTGGAAACACCATATATTTT
>-|TRBJ2-7|many|TRBV20-1
CSAREGGYEQYF
TGCAGTGCTAGAGAAGGGGGGTACGAGCAGTACTTC
>TRBD1|TRBJ1-2|-|TRBV28
CASRLRDRRTVYGYTF
TGTGCCAGCAGGCTCCGGGACAGGAGGACTGTATATGGCTACACCTTC
>-|TRBJ2-5|few|TRBV4-3
CASSQDPTEETQYF
TGCGCCAGCAGCCAAGATCCCACAGAAGAGACCCAGTACTTC
>-|TRBJ1-1|many|TRBV20-1
CSAAGPLGTEAFF
TGCAGTGCCGCGGGGCCCCTCGGAACTGAAGCTTTCTTT
>TRBD2|TRBJ2-3|-|TRBV12-3/TRBV12-4
CASSSILAGGSDTQYF
TGTGCCAGCAGTTCTATACTAGCGGGGGGCTCAGATACGCAGTATTTT
>TRBD1|TRBJ1-1|-|TRBV30
CAWGGQGGWNTEAFF
TGTGCCTGGGGGGGACAGGGCGGGTGGAACACTGAAGCTTTCTTT
>-|TRBJ2-7|-|TRBV7-3
CASSLTASYEQYF
TGTGCCAGCAGCTTAACAGCTTCATACGAGCAGTACTTC
>-|TRBJ1-1|-|TRBV7-6
CASSLATPSAEAFF
TGTGCCAGCAGCTTAGCGACCCCCTCGGCTGAAGCTTTCTTT
>-|TRBJ1-4|-|TRBV7-6
CASSAGSWEKLFF
TGTGCCAGCAGCGCGGGTTCTTGGGAAAAACTGTTTTTT
>-|TRBJ1-4|-|TRBV3-1
CASSQSGTDEKLFF
TGTGCCAGCAGCCAATCTGGGACGGATGAAAAACTGTTTTTT
>-|TRBJ2-7|few|TRBV3-1
CASSRGGGLITYEQYF
TGTGCCAGCAGCCGGGGCGGGGGCCTTATCACCTACGAGCAGTACTTC
>-|TRBJ1-1|few|TRBV12-3/TRBV12-4
CASRQQENTEAFF
TGTGCCAGCAGACAACAAGAGAACACTGAAGCTTTCTTT
>-|TRBJ2-7|many|TRBV9
CASSPLERAPYEQYF
TGTGCCAGCAGCCCCTTGGAGAGGGCCCCCTACGAGCAGTACTTC
>-|TRBJ1-3|few|TRBV5-1
CASSLLGETPVDSGNTIYF
TGCGCCAGCAGCTTGTTAGGCGAGACACCAGTCGACTCTGGAAACACCATATATTTT
>TRBD2|TRBJ2-3|-|TRBV7-8
CASSLSEMGGSRGTDTQYF
TGTGCCAGCAGCTTATCAGAAATGGGCGGGAGTAGGGGCACAGATACGCAGTATTTT
>TRBD2|TRBJ2-1|many|TRBV7-6
CASSFSGRGFEQFF
TGTGCCAGCAGCTTTAGCGGGAGGGGTTTCGAACAGTTCTTC
>TRBD1|TRBJ1-1|many|TRBV5-1
CASSFTGTGRTEAFF
TGCGCCAGCAGCTTCACCGGGACAGGGAGGACTGAAGCTTTCTTT
>TRBD1|TRBJ1-5|few|TRBV5-5
CASSRDRFSNQPQHF
TGTGCCAGCAGCCGGGACAGATTTAGCAATCAGCCCCAGCATTTT
>-|TRBJ2-2|-|TRBV5-1
CASSLTVLNTGELFF
TGCGCCAGCAGCTTGACCGTCCTGAACACCGGGGAGCTGTTTTTT
>-|TRBJ1-4|-|TRBV5-1
CASSLISRNEKLFF
TGCGCCAGCAGCTTGATCAGTCGAAATGAAAAACTGTTTTTT
>-|TRBJ1-4|-|TRBV7-9
CASRTFGDSGNEKLFF
TGTGCCAGCAGAACCTTTGGGGATAGCGGCAATGAAAAACTGTTTTTT
>TRBD2|TRBJ2-7|few|TRBV4-3
CASSPWSGGVAYEQYF
TGCGCCAGCAGCCCTTGGAGTGGGGGGGTAGCCTACGAGCAGTACTTC
>-|TRBJ2-7|-|TRBV29-1
CSVGGTPYYEQYF
TGCAGCGTAGGGGGGACACCTTACTACGAGCAGTACTTC
>-|TRBJ2-3|many|TRBV29-1
CSAGRGSDTQYF
TGCAGCGCCGGCAGGGGATCAGATACGCAGTATTTT
>-|TRBJ2-1|-|TRBV12-3/TRBV12-4
CASSRQARYNEQFF
TGTGCCAGCAGCAGACAGGCGCGCTACAATGAGCAGTTCTTC
>TRBD1|TRBJ2-3|many|TRBV25-1
CASSRGGADTQYF
TGTGCCAGCAGTAGAGGGGGCGCAGATACGCAGTATTTT
>TRBD1|TRBJ1-4|many|TRBV5-1
CASSPLGGTGNEKLFF
TGCGCCAGCAGCCCCCTAGGGGGGACAGGGAATGAAAAACTGTTTTTT
>-|TRBJ2-1|-|TRBV27
CASRTKGEGVYDEQFF
TGTGCCAGCAGGACTAAGGGGGAGGGTGTTTACGATGAGCAGTTCTTC
>-|TRBJ2-3|many|TRBV12-3/TRBV12-4
CASSHRDEGTDTQYF
TGTGCCAGCAGCCACAGGGACGAAGGCACAGATACGCAGTATTTT
>-|TRBJ2-6|-|TRBV12-1
CASSGAVLLSGANVLTF
TGTGCCAGCAGTGGGGCCGTTCTTCTTTCTGGGGCCAACGTCCTGACTTTC
>TRBD2|TRBJ2-7|few|TRBV12-3/TRBV12-4
CASSPSPGAGGSYEQYF
TGTGCCAGCAGTCCTAGCCCCGGAGCGGGGGGGAGCTACGAGCAGTACTTC
>-|TRBJ2-4|-|TRBV6-1
CASTAGAIAKNIQYF
TGTGCCAGCACCGCCGGGGCCATAGCCAAAAACATTCAGTACTTC
>-|TRBJ1-6|-|TRBV7-8
CASRLPGSYNSPLHF
TGTGCCAGCCGATTACCGGGCTCCTATAATTCACCCCTCCACTTT
>-|TRBJ2-5|few|TRBV14
CASSQVRERPRETQYF
TGTGCCAGCAGCCAAGTTCGAGAGAGGCCTCGGGAGACCCAGTACTTC